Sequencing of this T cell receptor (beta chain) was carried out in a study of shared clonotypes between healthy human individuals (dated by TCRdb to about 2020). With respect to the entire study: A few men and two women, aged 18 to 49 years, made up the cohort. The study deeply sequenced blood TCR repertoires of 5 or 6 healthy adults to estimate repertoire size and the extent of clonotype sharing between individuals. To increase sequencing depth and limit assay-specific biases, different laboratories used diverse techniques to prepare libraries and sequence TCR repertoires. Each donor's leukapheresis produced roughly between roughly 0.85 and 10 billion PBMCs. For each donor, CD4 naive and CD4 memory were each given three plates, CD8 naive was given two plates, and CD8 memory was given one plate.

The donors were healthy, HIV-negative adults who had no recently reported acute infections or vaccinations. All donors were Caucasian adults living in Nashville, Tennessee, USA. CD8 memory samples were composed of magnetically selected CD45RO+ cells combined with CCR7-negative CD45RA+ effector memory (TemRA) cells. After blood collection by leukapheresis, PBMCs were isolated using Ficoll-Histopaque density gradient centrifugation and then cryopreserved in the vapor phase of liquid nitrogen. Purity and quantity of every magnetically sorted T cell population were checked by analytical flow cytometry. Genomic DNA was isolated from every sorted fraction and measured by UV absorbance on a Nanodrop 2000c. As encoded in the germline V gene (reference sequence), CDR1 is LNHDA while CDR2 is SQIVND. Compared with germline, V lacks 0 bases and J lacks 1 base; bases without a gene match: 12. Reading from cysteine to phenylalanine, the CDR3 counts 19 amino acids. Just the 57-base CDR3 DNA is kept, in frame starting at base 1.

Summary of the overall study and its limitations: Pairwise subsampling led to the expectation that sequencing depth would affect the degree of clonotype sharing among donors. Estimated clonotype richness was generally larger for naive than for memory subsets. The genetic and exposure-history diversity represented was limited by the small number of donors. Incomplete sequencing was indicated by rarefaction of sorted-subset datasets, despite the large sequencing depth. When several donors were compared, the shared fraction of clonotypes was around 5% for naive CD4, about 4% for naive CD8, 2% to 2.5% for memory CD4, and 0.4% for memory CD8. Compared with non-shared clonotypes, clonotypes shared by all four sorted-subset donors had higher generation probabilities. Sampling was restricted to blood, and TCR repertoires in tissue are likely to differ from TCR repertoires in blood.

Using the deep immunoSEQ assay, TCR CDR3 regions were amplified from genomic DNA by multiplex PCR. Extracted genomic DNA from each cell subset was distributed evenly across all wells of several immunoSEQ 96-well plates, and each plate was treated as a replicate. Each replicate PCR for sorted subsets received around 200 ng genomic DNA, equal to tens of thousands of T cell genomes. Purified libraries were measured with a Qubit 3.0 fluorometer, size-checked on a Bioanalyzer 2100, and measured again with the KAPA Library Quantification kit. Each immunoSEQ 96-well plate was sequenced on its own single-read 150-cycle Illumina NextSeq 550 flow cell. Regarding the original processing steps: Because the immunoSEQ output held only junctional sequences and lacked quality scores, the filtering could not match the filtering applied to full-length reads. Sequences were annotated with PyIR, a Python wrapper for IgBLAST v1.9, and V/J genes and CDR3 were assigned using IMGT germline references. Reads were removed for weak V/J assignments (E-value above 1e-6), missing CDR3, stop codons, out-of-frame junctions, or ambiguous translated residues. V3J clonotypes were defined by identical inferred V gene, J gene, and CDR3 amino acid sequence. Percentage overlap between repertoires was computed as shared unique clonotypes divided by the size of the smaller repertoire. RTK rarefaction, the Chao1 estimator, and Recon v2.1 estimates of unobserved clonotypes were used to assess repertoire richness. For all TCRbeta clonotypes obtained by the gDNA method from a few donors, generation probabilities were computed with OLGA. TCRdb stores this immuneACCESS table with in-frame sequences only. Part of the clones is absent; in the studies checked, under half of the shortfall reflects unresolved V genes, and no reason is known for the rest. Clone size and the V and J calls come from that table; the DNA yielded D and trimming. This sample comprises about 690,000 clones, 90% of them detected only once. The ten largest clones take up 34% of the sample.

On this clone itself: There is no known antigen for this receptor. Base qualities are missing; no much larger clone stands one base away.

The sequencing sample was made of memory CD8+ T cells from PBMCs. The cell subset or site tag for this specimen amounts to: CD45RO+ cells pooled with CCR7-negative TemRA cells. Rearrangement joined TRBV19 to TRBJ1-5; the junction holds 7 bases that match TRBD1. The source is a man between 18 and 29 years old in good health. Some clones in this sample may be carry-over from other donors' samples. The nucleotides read TGTGCCAGTAGTATAGATTGGGGGACAGAATGGGCCAGCAATCAGCCCCAGCATTTT. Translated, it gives CASSIDWGTEWASNQPQHF. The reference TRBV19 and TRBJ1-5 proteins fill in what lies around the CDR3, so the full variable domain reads DGGITQSPKYLFRKEGQNVTLSCEQNLNHDAMYWYRQDPGQGLRLIYYSQIVNDFQKGDIAEGYSVSREKKESFPLTVTSAQKNPTAFYLCASSIDWGTEWASNQPQHFGDGTRLSIL.